This TCR beta chain was sequenced in a study of PD-1 blockade in classical Hodgkin lymphoma (dated by TCRdb to about 2020). Context from the whole study: Nivolumab dosing was 3 mg/kg intravenously every 2 weeks, continuing until either disease progression or unacceptable toxicity. The study used CyTOF and TCR beta sequencing to define a peripheral blood immune signature of response to PD-1 blockade in classical Hodgkin lymphoma.

The paper as a whole reports these results and caveats: Trial patients achieving complete response had baseline diversity similar to newly diagnosed patients, whereas partial responders and progressors had significantly lower diversity. The study covered only a single clinical trial cohort, and the causes of the repertoire differences, possibly disease activity or prior therapy, were still not defined. A significant rise by C4D1 was seen in CD4+ but not CD8+ TCR diversity (p=0.0027 vs p=0.16), with the rise being most apparent in complete responders (p=0.02). Baseline TCR diversity was reported as lower in newly diagnosed patients than in healthy donors, and lower still in relapsed/refractory patients. Patients starting nivolumab less than 1 year after ASCT had lower diversity and were excluded from later analyses to avoid confounding by immune reconstitution.

On this clone itself: No antigen is known for it. There are no base qualities to consult, and no much larger clone falls within one base.

The V end gives up 3 bases and the J end 0 bases, leaving 1 base in the junction not matched to a gene. The CDR3 numbers 15 residues from cysteine through phenylalanine. The sequence is cut down to CDR3 DNA, 45 bases in frame from base 1. Looking up the germline V gene yields CDR1 KGHSH and CDR2 LQKENI. The Qiagen DNeasy kit was used to extract genomic DNA from unsorted PBMCs and from the negatively selected CD4+ and CD8+ fractions. TCR beta CDR3 regions were amplified by immunoSEQ multiplex PCR using primers annealing to V and J segments. A synthetic immune receptor repertoire was used to minimize amplification bias, and any remaining bias was removed computationally after sequencing. The study's own analysis went as follows. Repertoire diversity was quantified as the Shannon entropy index using custom Python scripts. The unsorted, CD4+ and CD8+ repertoires were each analyzed separately, with the exception of combined analyses, where CD4+ and CD8+ sequences were merged in silico. A clone counted as expanded when the clone's frequency after treatment rose at least 2-fold relative to C1D1, and clones undetected at baseline were given a pseudocount of 0.5. Singleton clones were defined as clones with 0 or 1 copy at C1D1, and non-singleton clones were defined as clones with 2 or more copies. By matching protein sequences in sorted samples from the same patient, clones expanded in unsorted samples were annotated as CD4+, CD8+ or unknown. Wilcoxon tests were applied to paired samples to test diversity changes from C1D1 to C4D1. Sourced from immuneACCESS, this table was stored by TCRdb with only in-frame sequences that have V and J called. A share of the clones is absent; for the studies checked, an unresolved V gene accounts for under half, and the remainder has no known explanation. The D gene and trimming were derived from the DNA, and the V and J assignments and clone size from that table. The sample includes around 12,000 clones, with under 90% observed a single time. The ten largest clonotypes hold more than 0.4% of the sample.

The sample's time point label is to be understood as: cycle 1 day 1 (C1D1), immediately before nivolumab initiation. Relapse after autologous stem cell transplantation had occurred in all trial patients, and cohorts A, B and C were distinguished by prior brentuximab vedotin exposure. CD4+ T cells were purified from thawed PBMCs by magnetic negative selection with a Miltenyi CD4+ T cell isolation kit. The trial cohort included 45 to 65 patients with relapsed/refractory classical Hodgkin lymphoma, and each patient had a best overall response of complete response, partial response or progressive disease. Single-agent nivolumab was administered to trial patients in the multi-cohort phase II CheckMate 205 trial. Best overall response was determined by an independent review committee according to the 2007 International Working Group response criteria. Trial PBMCs were collected immediately before nivolumab initiation (C1D1) and during therapy at cycle 2 day 1 and cycle 4 day 1. Peripheral blood was collected in 8 mL Vacutainer Cell Preparation Tubes, from which PBMCs were isolated by centrifugation and then cryopreserved. Purified CD4+ and CD8+ fractions were generated only in cases for which an additional PBMC sample was available. Magnetically labelled cells were removed on LS columns in a quadroMACS separator, and the flow-through was collected as the purified fraction.

This TCR was recovered from a human donor with classical Hodgkin lymphoma. The chain is assembled from TRBV18 and TRBJ2-1; the central 8 bases match TRBD1. Sequences were derived from CD4+ T cells from blood, sampled at baseline. CDR3 sequence: CASSPGTGSYNEQFF. The DNA sequence is given as TGTGCCAGCTCACCCGGGACAGGCTCCTACAATGAGCAGTTCTTC.